The clone carrying this T cell receptor (beta chain) is deemed large. Treatment: preoperative locoregional IRX-2 cytokine immunotherapy. Preoperative locoregional IRX-2 cytokine immunotherapy was tested in the phase Ib source study. The CDR3 spans 15 residues. V gave up 6 bases and J gave up 8 bases; unmatched junction bases: 10. In germline, CDR1 is MNHGY, CDR2 SAAAGT. The data belong to a study of preoperative IRX-2 immunotherapy in early breast cancer. The repertoire was sequenced with immunoSEQ multiplex PCR; TCRdb's copy has only in-frame clones and lacks some. The table has 3,500 to 4,500 clones, about 85% seen once.

The chain links TRBV6-8 to TRBJ2-1, with 10 nucleotides matching TRBD2. This receptor was identified in a human donor with breast cancer. Specimen: tumor tissue, collected before IRX-2 immunotherapy. The CDR3 bases are TGTGCCAGCAGACCAGCGGGAGGGGCTTTAGATGAGCAGTTCTTC. Translating it yields CASRPAGGALDEQFF.